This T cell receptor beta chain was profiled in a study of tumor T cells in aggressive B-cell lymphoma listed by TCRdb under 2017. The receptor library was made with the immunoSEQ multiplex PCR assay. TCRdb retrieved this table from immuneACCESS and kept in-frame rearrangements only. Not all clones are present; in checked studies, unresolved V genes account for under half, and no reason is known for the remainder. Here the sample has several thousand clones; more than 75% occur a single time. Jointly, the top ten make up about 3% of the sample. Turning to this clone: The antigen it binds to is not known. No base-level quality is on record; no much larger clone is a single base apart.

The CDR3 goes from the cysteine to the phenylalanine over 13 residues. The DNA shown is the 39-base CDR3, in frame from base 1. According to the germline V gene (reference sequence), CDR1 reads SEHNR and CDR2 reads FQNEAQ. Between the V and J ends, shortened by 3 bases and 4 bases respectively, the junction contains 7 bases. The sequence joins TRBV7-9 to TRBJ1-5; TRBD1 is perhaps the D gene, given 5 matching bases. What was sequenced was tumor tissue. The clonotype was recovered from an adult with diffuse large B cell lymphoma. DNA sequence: TGTGCCAGCAGCTTGCCAGGGAATCAGCCCCAGCATTTT. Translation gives CASSLPGNQPQHF.